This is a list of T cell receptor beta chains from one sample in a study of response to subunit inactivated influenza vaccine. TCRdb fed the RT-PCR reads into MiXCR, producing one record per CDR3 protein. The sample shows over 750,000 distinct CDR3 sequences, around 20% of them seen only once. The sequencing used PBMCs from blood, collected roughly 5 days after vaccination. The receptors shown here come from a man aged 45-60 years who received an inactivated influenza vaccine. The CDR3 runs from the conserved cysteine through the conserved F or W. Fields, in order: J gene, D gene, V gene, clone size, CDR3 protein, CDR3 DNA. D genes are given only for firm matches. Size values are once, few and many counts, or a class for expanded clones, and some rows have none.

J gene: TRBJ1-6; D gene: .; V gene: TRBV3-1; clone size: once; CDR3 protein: CASSQDEGYGSPLHF; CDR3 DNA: TGTGCCAGCAGCCAAGATGAAGGGTACGGTTCACCCCTCCACTTT
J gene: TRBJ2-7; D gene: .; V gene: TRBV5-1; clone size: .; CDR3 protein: CASSPGQVAYEQYF; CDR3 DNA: TGCGCCAGCAGCCCGGGACAAGTAGCCTACGAGCAGTACTTC
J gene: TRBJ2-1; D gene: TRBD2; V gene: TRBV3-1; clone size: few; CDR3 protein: CASSMLAVSYNEQFF; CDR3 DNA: TGTGCCAGCAGCATGCTAGCGGTCTCCTACAATGAGCAGTTCTTC
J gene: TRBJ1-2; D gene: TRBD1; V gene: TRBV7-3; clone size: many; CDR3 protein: CASSPDGTGINYGYTF; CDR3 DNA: TGTGCCAGCAGCCCTGACGGGACAGGGATAAACTATGGCTACACCTTC
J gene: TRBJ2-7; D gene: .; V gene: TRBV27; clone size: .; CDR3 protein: CASSFSGQSFYEQYF; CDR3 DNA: TGTGCCAGCAGTTTTTCGGGCCAGAGTTTCTACGAGCAGTACTTC
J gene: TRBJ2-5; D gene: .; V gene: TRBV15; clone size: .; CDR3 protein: CATSRGYQETQYF; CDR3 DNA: TGTGCCACCAGCAGAGGGTACCAAGAGACCCAGTACTTC
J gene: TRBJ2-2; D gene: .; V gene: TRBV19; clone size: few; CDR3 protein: CASSIFPWTGELFF; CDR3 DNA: TGTGCCAGTAGTATTTTTCCGTGGACCGGGGAGCTGTTTTTT
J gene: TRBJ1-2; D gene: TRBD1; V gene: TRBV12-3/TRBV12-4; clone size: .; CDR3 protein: CASRRDGTGYGYTF; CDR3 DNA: TGTGCCAGCAGACGAGACGGGACAGGGTATGGCTACACCTTC
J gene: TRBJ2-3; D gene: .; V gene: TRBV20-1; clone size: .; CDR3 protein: CSALSFADTQYF; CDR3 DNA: TGCAGTGCGCTGAGTTTCGCAGATACGCAGTATTTT
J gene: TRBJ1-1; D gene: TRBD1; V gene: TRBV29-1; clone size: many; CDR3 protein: CSAWTGGNTEAFF; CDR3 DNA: TGCAGCGCTTGGACAGGGGGGAACACTGAAGCTTTCTTT
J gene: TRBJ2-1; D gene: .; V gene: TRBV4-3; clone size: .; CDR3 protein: CASSQEINNEQFF; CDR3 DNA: TGCGCCAGCAGCCAAGAGATAAACAATGAGCAGTTCTTC
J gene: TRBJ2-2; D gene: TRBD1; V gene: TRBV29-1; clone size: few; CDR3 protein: CSVAGTGLLGSGELFF; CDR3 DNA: TGCAGCGTAGCCGGGACAGGGCTGCTAGGGTCCGGGGAGCTGTTTTTT
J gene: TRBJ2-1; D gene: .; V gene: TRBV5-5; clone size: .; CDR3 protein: CASRRALPSYNEQFF; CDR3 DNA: TGTGCCAGCAGGAGGGCCCTACCTTCCTACAATGAGCAGTTCTTC
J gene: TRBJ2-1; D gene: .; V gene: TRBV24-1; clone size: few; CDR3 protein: CATSDPRGNEQFF; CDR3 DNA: TGTGCCACCAGTGATCCTAGGGGAAATGAGCAGTTCTTC
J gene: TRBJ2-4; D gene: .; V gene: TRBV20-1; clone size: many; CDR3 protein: CSVPDGTKNIQYF; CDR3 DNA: TGCAGCGTCCCAGATGGTACCAAAAACATTCAGTACTTC
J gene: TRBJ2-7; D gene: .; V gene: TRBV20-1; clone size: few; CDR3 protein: CSASTGPLSEQYF; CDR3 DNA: TGCAGTGCCAGTACAGGACCATTATCCGAGCAGTACTTC
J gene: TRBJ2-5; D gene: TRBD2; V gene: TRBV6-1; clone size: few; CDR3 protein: CASSSGGQGETQYF; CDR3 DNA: TGTGCCAGCAGTAGCGGGGGGCAAGGAGAGACCCAGTACTTC
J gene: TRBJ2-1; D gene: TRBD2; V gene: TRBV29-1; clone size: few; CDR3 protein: CSVDVGTSGMRSEQFF; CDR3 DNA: TGCAGCGTGGACGTCGGGACTAGCGGGATGAGGAGTGAGCAGTTCTTC
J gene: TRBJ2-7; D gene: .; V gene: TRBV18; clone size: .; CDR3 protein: CASSPPGRVQQYF; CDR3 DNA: TGTGCCAGCTCACCACCGGGCAGGGTCCAGCAGTACTTC
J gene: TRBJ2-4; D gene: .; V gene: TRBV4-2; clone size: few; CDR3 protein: CASSQVLTALLAKNIQYF; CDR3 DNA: TGTGCCAGCAGCCAAGTTCTAACGGCCCTCCTAGCCAAAAACATTCAGTACTTC
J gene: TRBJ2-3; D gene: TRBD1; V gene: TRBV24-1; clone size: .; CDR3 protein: CATSLGQGFDTQYF; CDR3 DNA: TGTGCCACCAGCTTAGGACAGGGCTTCGATACGCAGTATTTT
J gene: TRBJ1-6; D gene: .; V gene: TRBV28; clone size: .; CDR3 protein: CASSSTEGLSYNSPLHF; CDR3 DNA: TGTGCCAGCAGTTCTACTGAGGGTCTCTCCTATAATTCACCCCTCCACTTT
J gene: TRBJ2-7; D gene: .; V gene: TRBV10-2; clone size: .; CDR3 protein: CASSQGLLLAYEQYF; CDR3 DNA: TGCGCCAGCAGCCAGGGACTCCTTCTGGCCTACGAGCAGTACTTC
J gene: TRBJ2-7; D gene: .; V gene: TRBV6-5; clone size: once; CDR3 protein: CASSSLATSAEQYF; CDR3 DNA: TGTGCCAGCAGTTCCCTCGCGACTTCGGCGGAGCAGTACTTC
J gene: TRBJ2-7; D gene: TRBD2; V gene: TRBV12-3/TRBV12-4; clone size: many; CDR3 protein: CASSGLAGLYEQYF; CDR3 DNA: TGTGCCAGCAGTGGACTAGCGGGGTTGTACGAGCAGTACTTC
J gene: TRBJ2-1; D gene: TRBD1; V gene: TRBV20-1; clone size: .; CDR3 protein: CSARPGQGPNNEQFF; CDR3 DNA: TGCAGTGCTAGGCCGGGACAGGGGCCTAACAATGAGCAGTTCTTC
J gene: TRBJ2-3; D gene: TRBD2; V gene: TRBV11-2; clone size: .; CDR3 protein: CASSPSGLAVDTQYF; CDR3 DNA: TGTGCCAGCAGCCCATCGGGACTAGCTGTAGATACGCAGTATTTT
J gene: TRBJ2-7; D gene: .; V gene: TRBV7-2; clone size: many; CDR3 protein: CASSLEGRGAYEQYF; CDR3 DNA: TGTGCCAGCAGCTTAGAGGGCCGTGGGGCCTACGAGCAGTACTTC
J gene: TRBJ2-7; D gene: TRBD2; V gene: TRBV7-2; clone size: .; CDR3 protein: CASSIRTSGHYEQYF; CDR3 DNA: TGTGCCAGCAGCATTCGGACTAGCGGACACTACGAGCAGTACTTC
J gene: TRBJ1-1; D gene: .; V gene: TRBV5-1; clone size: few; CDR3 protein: CASSLQGLSTEAFF; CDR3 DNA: TGCGCCAGCAGCTTGCAGGGATTGAGCACTGAAGCTTTCTTT
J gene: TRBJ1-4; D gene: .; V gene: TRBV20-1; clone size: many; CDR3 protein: CSAYLAAENEKLFF; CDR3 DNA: TGCAGTGCGTACTTGGCGGCGGAGAATGAAAAACTGTTTTTT
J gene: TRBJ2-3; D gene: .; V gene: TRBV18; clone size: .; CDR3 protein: CASSPGRGTRDTQYF; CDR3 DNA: TGTGCCAGCTCACCTGGACGGGGGACGCGGGATACGCAGTATTTT
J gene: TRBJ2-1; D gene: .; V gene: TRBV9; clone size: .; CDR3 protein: CASSPQTQIYNELFF; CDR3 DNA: TGTGCCAGCAGCCCCCAGACACAGATATACAATGAGCTGTTCTTC
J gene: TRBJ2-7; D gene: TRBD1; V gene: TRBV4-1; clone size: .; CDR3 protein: CASSQGGQANYEQYF; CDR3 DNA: TGCGCCAGCAGCCAAGGCGGACAGGCAAACTACGAGCAGTACTTC
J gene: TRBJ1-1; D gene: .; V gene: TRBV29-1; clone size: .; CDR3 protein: CSVVGVRGSEAFF; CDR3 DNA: TGCAGCGTTGTCGGAGTAAGAGGGTCTGAAGCTTTCTTT
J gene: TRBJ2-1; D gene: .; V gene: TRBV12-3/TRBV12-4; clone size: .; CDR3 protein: CASRPHRVGWYNEQFF; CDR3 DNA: TGTGCCAGCAGACCACACAGGGTAGGTTGGTACAATGAGCAGTTCTTC
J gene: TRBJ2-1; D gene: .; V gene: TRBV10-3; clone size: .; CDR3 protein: CAISESRESLGEQFF; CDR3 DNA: TGTGCCATCAGTGAGTCTCGGGAGAGCCTTGGTGAGCAGTTCTTC
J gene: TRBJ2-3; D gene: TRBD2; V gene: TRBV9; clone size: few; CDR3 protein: CASSVEVGGGGEPDTQYF; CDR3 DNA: TGTGCCAGCAGCGTAGAGGTCGGGGGCGGGGGGGAACCAGATACGCAGTATTTT
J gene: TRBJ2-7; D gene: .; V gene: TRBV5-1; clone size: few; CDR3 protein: CASSLYPTYEQYF; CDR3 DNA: TGCGCCAGCAGCTTGTATCCGACCTACGAGCAGTACTTC
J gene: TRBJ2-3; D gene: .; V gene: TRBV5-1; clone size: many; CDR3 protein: CASSLGGGSTDTQYF; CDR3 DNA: TGCGCCAGCAGCTTGGGAGGGGGAAGCACAGATACGCAGTATTTT
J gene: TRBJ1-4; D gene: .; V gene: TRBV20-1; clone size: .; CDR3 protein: CIARVVGADEKLFF; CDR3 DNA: TGCATTGCTAGGGTGGTGGGGGCCGATGAAAAACTGTTTTTT
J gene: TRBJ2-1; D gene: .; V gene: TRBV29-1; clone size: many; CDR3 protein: CSAHRGGSYNEQFF; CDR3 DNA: TGCAGCGCCCACCGTGGGGGTTCCTACAATGAGCAGTTCTTC
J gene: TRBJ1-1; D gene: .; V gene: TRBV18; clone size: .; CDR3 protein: CASSTRQAEAFF; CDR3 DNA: TGTGCCAGCTCAACCCGACAGGCTGAAGCTTTCTTT
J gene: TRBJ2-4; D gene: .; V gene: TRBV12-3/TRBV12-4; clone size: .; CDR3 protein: CASSLGRGGKNIQYF; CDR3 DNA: TGTGCCAGCAGTTTAGGCAGGGGTGGCAAAAACATTCAGTACTTC
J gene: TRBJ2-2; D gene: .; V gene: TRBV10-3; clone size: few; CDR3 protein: CAISEGGGGRIGELFF; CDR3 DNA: TGTGCCATCAGTGAGGGTGGAGGGGGCAGGATCGGGGAGCTGTTTTTT
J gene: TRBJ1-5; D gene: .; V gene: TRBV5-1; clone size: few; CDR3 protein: CASSSMGGDQPQHF; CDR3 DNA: TGCGCCAGCAGCTCAATGGGCGGGGATCAGCCCCAGCATTTT
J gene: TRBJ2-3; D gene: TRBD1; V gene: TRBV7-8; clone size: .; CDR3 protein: CASSLSQGANGGTQYF; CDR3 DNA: TGTGCCAGCAGCCTATCGCAGGGGGCGAACGGAGGGACGCAGTATTTT
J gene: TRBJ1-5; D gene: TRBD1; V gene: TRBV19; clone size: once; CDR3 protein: CATTHRGDNQPQHF; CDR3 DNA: TGTGCCACCACTCACAGGGGGGACAATCAGCCCCAGCATTTT